The sample holds many counts of the clone carrying this T cell receptor beta chain. What it recognizes is unknown. This entry belongs to a study of response to subunit inactivated influenza vaccine. The study, taken as a whole, reports: Authors suggested each seasonal influenza vaccination recruits few new T cells.

With 7 bases clipped from V and 0 bases from J, the junction kept 3 bases outside the gene matches. This CDR3 region has 14 residues. The germline V gene has CDR1 SGHTA and CDR2 FQGNSA. TCRdb analysed the RT-PCR reads with MiXCR anew, one entry per CDR3 protein. This repertoire shows roughly 700,000 distinct CDR3 sequences, roughly 13% found once; its top ten account for 6% to 8%. The sequence came from a man over 45 who received an inactivated influenza vaccine. Sequencing used PBMCs from blood, obtained less than 15 days before vaccination. The rearrangement links TRBV7-2 to TRBJ2-1; 7 bases fit TRBD1. This chain's CDR3 is CASNRDSSYNEQFF. CDR3 nucleotides: TGTGCCAGCAACCGGGACAGCTCCTACAATGAGCAGTTCTTC.